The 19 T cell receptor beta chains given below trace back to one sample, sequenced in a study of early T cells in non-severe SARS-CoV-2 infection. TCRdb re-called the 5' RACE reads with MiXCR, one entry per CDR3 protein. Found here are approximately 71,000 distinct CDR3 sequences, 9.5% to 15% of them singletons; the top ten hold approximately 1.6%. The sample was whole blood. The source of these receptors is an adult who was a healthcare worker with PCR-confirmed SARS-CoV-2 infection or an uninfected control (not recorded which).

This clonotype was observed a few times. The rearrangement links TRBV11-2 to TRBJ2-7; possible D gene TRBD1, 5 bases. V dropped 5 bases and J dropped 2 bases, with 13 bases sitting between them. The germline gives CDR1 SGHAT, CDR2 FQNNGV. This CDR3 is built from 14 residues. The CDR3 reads CASSQGGTPYEQYF. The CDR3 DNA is TGTGCCAGCAGCCAGGGCGGTACTCCCTACGAGCAGTACTTC.

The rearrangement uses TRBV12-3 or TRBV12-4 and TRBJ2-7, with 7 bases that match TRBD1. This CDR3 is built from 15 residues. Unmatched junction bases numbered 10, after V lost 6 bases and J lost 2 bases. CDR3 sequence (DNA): TGTGCCAGCAGCTTGGGACAGTTGGGGGCCTACGAGCAGTACTTC. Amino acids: CASSLGQLGAYEQYF.

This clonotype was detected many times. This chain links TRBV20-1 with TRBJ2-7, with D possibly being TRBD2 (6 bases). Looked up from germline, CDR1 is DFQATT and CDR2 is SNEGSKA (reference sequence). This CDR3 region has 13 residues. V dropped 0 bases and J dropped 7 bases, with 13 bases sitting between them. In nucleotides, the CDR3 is TGCAGTGCTAGAGATCGGAGGGGCGGTGAGCAGTACTTC. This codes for CSARDRRGGEQYF.

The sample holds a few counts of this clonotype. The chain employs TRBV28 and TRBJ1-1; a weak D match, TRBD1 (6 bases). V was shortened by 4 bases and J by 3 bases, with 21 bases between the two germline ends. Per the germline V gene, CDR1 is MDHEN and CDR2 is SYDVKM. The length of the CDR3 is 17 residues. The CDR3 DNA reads TGTGCCAGCAGTTGGGATACCGTGCGGGGGGCGGACACTGAAGCTTTCTTT. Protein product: CASSWDTVRGADTEAFF. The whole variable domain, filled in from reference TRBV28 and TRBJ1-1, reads DVKVTQSSRYLVKRTGEKVFLECVQDMDHENMFWYRQDPGLGLRLIYFSYDVKMKEKGDIPEGYSVSREKKERFSLILESASTNQTSMYLCASSWDTVRGADTEAFFGQGTRLTVV.

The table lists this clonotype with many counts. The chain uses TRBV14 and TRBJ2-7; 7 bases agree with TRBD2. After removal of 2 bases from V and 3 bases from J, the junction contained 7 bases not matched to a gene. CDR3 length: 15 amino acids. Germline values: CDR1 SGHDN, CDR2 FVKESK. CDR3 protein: CASSQNPGLFYEQYF. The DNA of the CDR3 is TGTGCCAGCAGCCAAAACCCGGGACTATTCTACGAGCAGTACTTC.

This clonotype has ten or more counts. The CDR3 bases are TGTGCCAGCAGTAGCGGGGGGGCCTCAGATACGCAGTATTTT. As protein: CASSSGGASDTQYF. The chain is built from TRBV6-4 and TRBJ2-3, with 10 bases identical to TRBD2. Germline loops: CDR1 MRHNA, CDR2 SNTAGT. CDR3 length: 14 residues. V was clipped by 5 bases and J by 4 bases; unmatched bases: 3.

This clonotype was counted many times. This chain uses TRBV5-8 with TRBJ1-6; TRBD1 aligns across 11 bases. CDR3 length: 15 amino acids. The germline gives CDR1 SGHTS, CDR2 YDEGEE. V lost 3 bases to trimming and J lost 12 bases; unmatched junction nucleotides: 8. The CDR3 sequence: CASSSTGTGGIPLHF. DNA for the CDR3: TGTGCCAGCAGCTCGACCGGGACAGGGGGAATACCCCTCCACTTT.

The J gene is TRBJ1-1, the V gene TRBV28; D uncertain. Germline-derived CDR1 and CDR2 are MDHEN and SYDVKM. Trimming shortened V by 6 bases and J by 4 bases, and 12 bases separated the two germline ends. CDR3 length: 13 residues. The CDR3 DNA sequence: TGTGCCAGCAGCCGAACTAGACTCACTGAAGCTTTCTTT. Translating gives CASSRTRLTEAFF.

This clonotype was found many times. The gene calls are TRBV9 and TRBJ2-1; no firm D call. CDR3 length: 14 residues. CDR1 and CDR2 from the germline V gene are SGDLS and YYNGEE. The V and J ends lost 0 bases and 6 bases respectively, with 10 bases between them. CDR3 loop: CASSVGVSSNEQFF. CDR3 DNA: TGTGCCAGCAGCGTAGGTGTCAGCAGCAATGAGCAGTTCTTC.

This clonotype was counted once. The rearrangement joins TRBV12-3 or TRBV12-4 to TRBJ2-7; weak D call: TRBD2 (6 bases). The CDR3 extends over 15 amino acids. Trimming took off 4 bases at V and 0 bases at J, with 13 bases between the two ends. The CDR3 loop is CASSSDGGSSYEQYF. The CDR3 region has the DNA TGTGCCAGCAGTTCCGACGGGGGAAGCTCCTACGAGCAGTACTTC.

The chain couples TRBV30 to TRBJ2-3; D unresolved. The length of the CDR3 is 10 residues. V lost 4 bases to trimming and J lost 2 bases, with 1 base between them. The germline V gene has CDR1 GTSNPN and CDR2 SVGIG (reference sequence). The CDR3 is CAWNTDTQYF. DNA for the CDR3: TGTGCCTGGAACACAGATACGCAGTATTTT.

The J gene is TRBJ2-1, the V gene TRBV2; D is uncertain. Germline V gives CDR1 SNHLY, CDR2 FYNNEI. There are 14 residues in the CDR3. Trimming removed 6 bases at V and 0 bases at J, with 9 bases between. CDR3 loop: CASSGGSSYNEQFF. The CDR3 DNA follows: TGTGCCAGCAGCGGCGGTAGCTCCTACAATGAGCAGTTCTTC.

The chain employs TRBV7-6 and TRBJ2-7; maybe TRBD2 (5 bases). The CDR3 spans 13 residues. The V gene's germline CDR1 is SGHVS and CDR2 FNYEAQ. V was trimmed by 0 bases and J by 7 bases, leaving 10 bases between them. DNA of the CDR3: TGTGCCAGCAGCTTAGCGAGGGAAGGGGAGCAGTACTTC. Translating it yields CASSLAREGEQYF.

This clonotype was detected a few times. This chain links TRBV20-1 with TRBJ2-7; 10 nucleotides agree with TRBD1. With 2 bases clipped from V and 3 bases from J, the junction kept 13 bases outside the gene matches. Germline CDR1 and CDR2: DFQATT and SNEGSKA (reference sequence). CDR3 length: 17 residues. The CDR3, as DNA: TGCAGTGCTAGAACTGACAGGGGGCGCGGGAGTGTCTACGAGCAGTACTTC. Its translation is CSARTDRGRGSVYEQYF.

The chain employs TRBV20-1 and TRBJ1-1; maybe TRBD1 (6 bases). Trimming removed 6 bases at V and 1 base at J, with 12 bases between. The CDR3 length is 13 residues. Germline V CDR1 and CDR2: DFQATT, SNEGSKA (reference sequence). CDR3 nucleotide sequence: TGCAGTGCAAACCGGGACACGAACACTGAAGCTTTCTTT. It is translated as CSANRDTNTEAFF.

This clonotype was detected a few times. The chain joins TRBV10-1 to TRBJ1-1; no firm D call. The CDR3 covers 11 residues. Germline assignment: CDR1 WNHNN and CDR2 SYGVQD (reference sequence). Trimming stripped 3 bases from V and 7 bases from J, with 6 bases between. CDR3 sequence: CASSDSGEAFF. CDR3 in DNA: TGCGCCAGCAGTGATTCTGGTGAAGCTTTCTTT.

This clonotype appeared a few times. CDR3 bases: TGTGCCAGTAGTATAGGCTGGAGCTCCTACAATGAGCAGTTCTTC. This codes for CASSIGWSSYNEQFF. This chain joins TRBV19 and TRBJ2-1; D uncertain. Trimming stripped 1 base from V and 0 bases from J, with 7 bases between. CDR1 LNHDA and CDR2 SQIVND come from the germline V gene (reference sequence). The CDR3 is 15 amino acids.

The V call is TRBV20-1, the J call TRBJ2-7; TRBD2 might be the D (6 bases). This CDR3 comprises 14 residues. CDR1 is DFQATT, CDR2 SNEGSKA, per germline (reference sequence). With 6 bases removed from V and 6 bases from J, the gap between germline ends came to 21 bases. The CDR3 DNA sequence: TGCAGTGCGGGTACCCGCCTTGCGGGGACCGAGCAGTACTTC. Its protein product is CSAGTRLAGTEQYF.

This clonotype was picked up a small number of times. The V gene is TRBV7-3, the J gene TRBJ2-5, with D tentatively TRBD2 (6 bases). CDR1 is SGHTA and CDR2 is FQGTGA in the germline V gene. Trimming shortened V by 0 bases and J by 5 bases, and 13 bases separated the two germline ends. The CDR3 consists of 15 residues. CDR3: CASSLTGGGPETQYF. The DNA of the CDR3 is TGTGCCAGCAGCTTAACGGGTGGAGGGCCCGAGACCCAGTACTTC.